This passage covers 13 T cell receptor beta chains from one sample sequenced in a study of blood T cells in healthy people across ages. Alongside a J-beta primer mix, a sample-barcoded 5' primer served in a second PCR lasting roughly 6 to 11 cycles. TCRdb reanalysed the 5' RACE reads using MiXCR and keeps one entry per CDR3 protein. Of 1.5 million to 2 million distinct CDR3 sequences in the sample, around 42% were seen once. Sequenced: blood. These receptors were obtained from a human donor in good health.

The table lists this clonotype with a count of one. This chain uses TRBV6-6 with TRBJ2-1; TRBD2 matches 7 bases. Per the germline V gene, CDR1 is MNHNY and CDR2 is SVGAGI (reference sequence). The CDR3 is 15 residues long. V shed 5 bases and J 6 bases; nucleotides not matched to a gene: 10. This chain's CDR3 is CASSTHGEGPNEQFF. The CDR3 DNA is TGTGCCAGCAGTACCCACGGGGAGGGGCCCAATGAGCAGTTCTTC.

This chain connects TRBV20-1 to TRBJ1-5, with no clear D. The CDR3 contains 14 residues. V dropped 5 bases and J dropped 5 bases, with 16 bases sitting between them. The germline V gene has CDR1 DFQATT and CDR2 SNEGSKA (reference sequence). The CDR3 nucleotides read TGCAGTGCTTCCCCGGGGAACCCATATCAGCCCCAGCATTTT. Its translation: CSASPGNPYQPQHF.

The chain carries TRBV7-2 and TRBJ2-1; 8 bases line up with TRBD1. J was trimmed by 4 bases and V by 2 bases; bases with no gene match: 4. The germline CDR1 and CDR2 sequences are SGHTA and FQGNSA. The CDR3 totals 15 residues. In DNA form, the CDR3 reads TGTGCCAGCAGCTTACAGGGGGCCCGGTACAATGAGCAGTTCTTC. As protein: CASSLQGARYNEQFF.

The gene calls are TRBV6-5 and TRBJ2-7; TRBD1 aligns across 9 bases. The CDR3 covers 14 residues. With V trimmed by 6 bases and J by 2 bases, 5 bases remained unmatched. Germline CDR1 and CDR2: MNHEY and SVGAGI. CDR3 sequence (DNA): TGTGCCAGCAGACCGGACAGGGGCACCTACGAGCAGTACTTC. As protein: CASRPDRGTYEQYF.

This chain uses TRBV6-2 or TRBV6-3 with TRBJ1-1; maybe TRBD1 (6 bases). V was trimmed by 6 bases and J by 1 base, leaving 12 bases between them. Germline V gene data show CDR1 as MNHEY and CDR2 as SVGEGT. The CDR3 runs to 14 residues. CDR3 bases: TGTGCCAGCAGGAACACAGGGTCGAACACTGAAGCTTTCTTT. Its translation is CASRNTGSNTEAFF.

This clonotype was detected a few times. The chain employs TRBV6-5 and TRBJ2-1, with 7 bases that match TRBD1. The CDR3 runs 16 residues. The germline gives CDR1 MNHEY, CDR2 SVGAGI. The V gene end was trimmed by 0 bases and the J gene end by 8 bases; junction bases not matched to a gene: 10. The CDR3 protein is CASSYSIATGSDEQFF. The DNA of the CDR3 is TGTGCCAGCAGTTACTCTATAGCGACAGGGAGCGATGAGCAGTTCTTC.

CDR3 sequence: CASSQGQEQFF. In DNA, the CDR3 is TGTGCCAGCAGTCAGGGTCAGGAGCAGTTCTTC. V gene TRBV9 combines with J gene TRBJ2-1; possible D gene TRBD1, 5 bases. The CDR3 contains 11 residues. CDR1 SGDLS and CDR2 YYNGEE come from the germline V gene. The V gene lost 5 bases and the J gene lost 10 bases, with 10 bases spanning the gap.

The rearrangement uses TRBV7-9 and TRBJ2-1, with TRBD2 matching over 10 bases. With V trimmed by 7 bases and J by 6 bases, 9 bases remained unmatched. This CDR3 contains 15 residues. CDR1 and CDR2 (germline): SEHNR, FQNEAQ (reference sequence). The CDR3 is CASTLAGDDFNEQFF. CDR3 sequence (DNA): TGTGCCAGCACCCTAGCGGGAGACGACTTCAATGAGCAGTTCTTC.

This clonotype turned up a few times. The V gene is TRBV7-9, the J gene TRBJ2-2, with D possibly matching TRBD1 (6 bases). V gave up 5 bases and J gave up 3 bases, with 13 bases separating them. The germline V gene encodes CDR1 SEHNR and CDR2 FQNEAQ (reference sequence). The CDR3 is made up of 15 amino acids. CDR3 nucleotide sequence: TGTGCCAGCAGCAGGGACAAGACCTACACCGGGGAGCTGTTTTTT. It specifies CASSRDKTYTGELFF.

About this clonotype itself: A far more abundant clone sits one base away, making this likely a read error. V gene TRBV6-4 combines with J gene TRBJ1-5; D call uncertain. Per the germline V gene, CDR1 is MRHNA and CDR2 is SNTAGT. The CDR3 totals 13 residues. The CDR3: CASSPDSNQLQHF. CDR3 in DNA: TGTGCCAGCAGTCCAGATAGCAATCAGCTCCAGCATTTT.

This clonotype has only a few counts. This sequence joins TRBV24-1 and TRBJ2-3; 8 nucleotides line up with TRBD1. In germline, CDR1 is KGHDR, CDR2 SFDVKD. The CDR3 has 15 residues. Trimming cost V 2 bases and J 5 bases; bases outside gene matches: 5. CDR3 sequence: CATSDSGGAGDTQYF. In nucleotides, the CDR3 is TGTGCCACCAGTGATTCAGGGGGCGCGGGAGATACGCAGTATTTT.

The chain joins TRBV29-1 to TRBJ1-2; D unclear. The V and J ends lost 0 bases and 4 bases respectively, with 9 bases between them. This CDR3 comprises 13 residues. CDR1 is SQVTM, CDR2 ANQGSEA, per germline. The DNA of the CDR3 is TGCAGCGTTGAAGATGGGCAGCCCTATGGCTACACCTTC. It encodes CSVEDGQPYGYTF.

This sequence joins TRBV10-3 and TRBJ2-7; D is unresolved. Per germline, CDR1 ENHRY and CDR2 SYGVKD. Trimming took off 3 bases at V and 3 bases at J, with 6 bases between the two ends. The CDR3 consists of 12 residues. Here the CDR3 DNA reads TGTGCCATCAGTGAAGTGAACTACGAGCAGTACTTC. Amino acids: CAISEVNYEQYF.